Below are 14 T cell receptor beta chains sequenced from a single sample in a study of tissue T cells after allogeneic stem cell transplantation. Libraries were prepared by immunoSEQ multiplex PCR; TCRdb keeps only in-frame clonotypes and omits some of them. The repertoire includes fewer than 30,000 clones, over 75% of them detected once, and more than 3% sits in the top ten. This sample comprised blood, obtained before transplantation. Every receptor here comes from a woman aged 18 to 55 who later had graft-versus-host disease after an allogeneic stem cell transplant.

V usage is TRBV6-2 or TRBV6-3 and J usage is TRBJ2-2; 12 bases are a match to TRBD2. Germline CDR1 and CDR2: MNHEY and SVGEGT. The junction had 8 bases not matched to a gene; V was cut back by 2 bases and J by 4 bases. This CDR3 has 18 residues. The CDR3 region has the DNA TGTGCCAGCAGTTACGGGCTAGCGGGAGGGCCAGTCACCGGGGAGCTGTTTTTT. Translating it yields CASSYGLAGGPVTGELFF.

The V call is TRBV7-9, the J call TRBJ2-7, with 7 bases matching TRBD1. Per germline, CDR1 SEHNR and CDR2 FQNEAQ (reference sequence). This CDR3 has 13 amino acids. The V segment lost 9 bases and the J segment 3 bases; nucleotides outside the gene matches: 8. Written as DNA, the CDR3 is TGTGCCAGTTCCCGGGACAGTAGCTACGAGCAGTACTTC. Encoded protein: CASSRDSSYEQYF.

This clone is a singleton in its sample. Other DNA sequences from this sample encode an identical CDR3 as well. V is TRBV20-1 and J is TRBJ2-1, with 9 bases fitting TRBD2. The trim removed 3 bases at V and 10 bases at J, leaving 16 bases unmatched. Germline CDR1 and CDR2: DFQATT and SNEGSKA (reference sequence). The CDR3 is 16 residues long. DNA of the CDR3: TGCAGTGCTAGTTGGGGGGGCGGGAGGGCCTTCCGCGAGCAGTTCTTC. It specifies CSASWGGGRAFREQFF.

Comments on this clone: Other nucleotide sequences from this sample produce the same CDR3. CDR3 loop: CASSDSDTGELFF. CDR3 in DNA: TGTGCCAGCAGTGACTCAGACACCGGGGAGCTGTTTTTT. The chain links TRBV6-4 to TRBJ2-2; the D is unclear. Per germline, CDR1 MRHNA and CDR2 SNTAGT. Trimming stripped 0 bases from V and 3 bases from J, with 2 bases between. The CDR3 has 13 amino acids.

The rearrangement uses TRBV3-1 (or the pseudogene TRBV3-2) and TRBJ2-1, with D tentatively TRBD2 (6 bases). V was trimmed by 0 bases and J by 10 bases, leaving 10 bases between them. Germline lookup yields CDR1 LGHDT and CDR2 YNNKEL (reference sequence). This CDR3 has 13 amino acids. In nucleotides, the CDR3 is TGTGCCAGCAGCCAAGAGACCGGGGGAGAGCAGTTCTTC. Its protein product is CASSQETGGEQFF.

This clone appeared a single time. This chain's CDR3 is CASTWGGVNTEAFF. For the CDR3, the DNA is TGTGCCAGCACCTGGGGGGGAGTGAACACTGAAGCTTTCTTT. This chain joins TRBV5-5 and TRBJ1-1, with D possibly being TRBD1 (5 bases). This CDR3 contains 14 residues. CDR1 SGHKS and CDR2 YYEKEE come from the germline V gene (reference sequence). Trimming took 6 bases from V and 0 from J, leaving 12 bases between them.

This chain uses TRBV20-1 with TRBJ1-1, with D possibly TRBD1 on 5 matching bases. V dropped 3 bases and J dropped 3 bases, with 5 bases sitting between them. Germline CDR1 and CDR2: DFQATT and SNEGSKA (reference sequence). The CDR3 loop spans 11 amino acids. In DNA, the CDR3 is TGCAGTGCTAGGGGGGACACTGAAGCTTTCTTT. It translates to CSARGDTEAFF.

Notes on this clone: At one end the junction does not follow the germline gene, possibly because of a read error. This chain connects TRBV19 to TRBJ1-2; 7 nucleotides align to TRBD1. There are 16 residues in the CDR3. Germline CDR1 is LNHDA and CDR2 is SQIVND (reference sequence). In DNA form, the CDR3 reads TGTGCCAGTAGTCTAGACTGGACAGGTCCACGCTATGGCTACACCTTC. It codes for CASSLDWTGPRYGYTF. Supplemented by reference TRBV19 and TRBJ1-2, the full variable domain reads DGGITQSPKYLFRKEGQNVTLSCEQNLNHDAMYWYRQDPGQGLRLIYYSQIVNDFQKGDIAEGYSVSREKKESFPLTVTSAQKNPTAFYLCASSLDWTGPRYGYTFGSGTRLTVV.

V usage is TRBV5-1 and J usage is TRBJ2-3, with 11 positions matching TRBD2. The ends lost 1 base at V and 4 bases at J; junction bases unmatched: 8. CDR1 SGHRS and CDR2 YFSETQ come from the germline V gene. CDR3 length: 17 amino acids. The CDR3 protein is CASSLSIAGGSADTQYF. The CDR3 DNA follows: TGCGCCAGCAGCTTGAGTATAGCGGGAGGGAGCGCAGATACGCAGTATTTT.

This chain joins TRBV18 and TRBJ2-5; no reliable D call. Germline CDR1 and CDR2: KGHSH and LQKENI. V dropped 3 bases and J dropped 4 bases, with 9 bases sitting between them. CDR3 length equals 13 residues. CDR3 sequence reads: CASSPAFGETQYF. DNA for the CDR3: TGTGCCAGCTCACCGGCGTTTGGAGAGACCCAGTACTTC.

V is TRBV30 and J is TRBJ2-7, with a tentative D call TRBD1 (6 bases). Germline CDR1 and CDR2: GTSNPN and SVGIG (reference sequence). The ends were cut back, 2 bases at V and 9 bases at J, with 20 bases in the middle. This CDR3 contains 14 residues. Here the CDR3 reads CAWSSDSPRYGQYF. The CDR3 DNA follows: TGTGCCTGGAGTTCGGACAGCCCGAGATATGGGCAGTACTTC.

CDR3 protein: CASSHQGAGLTEAFF. The CDR3 DNA follows: TGTGCCAGCAGTCACCAGGGGGCGGGATTGACTGAAGCTTTCTTT. This sequence joins TRBV27 and TRBJ1-1, with TRBD1 matching over 8 bases. The germline V gene encodes CDR1 MNHEY and CDR2 SMNVEV (reference sequence). This CDR3 is 15 amino acids long. J gave up 5 bases and V 5 bases, and 10 bases lay outside the gene matches.

The chain uses TRBV2 and TRBJ1-6; D call uncertain. V was shortened by 2 bases and J by 0 bases, with 5 bases between the two germline ends. This CDR3 comprises 15 residues. Germline lookup yields CDR1 SNHLY and CDR2 FYNNEI. CDR3 sequence reads: CASSELSSYNSPLHF. The CDR3 DNA follows: TGTGCCAGCAGTGAACTAAGCTCCTATAATTCACCCCTCCACTTT.

The V call is TRBV19, the J call TRBJ1-2; TRBD1 might be the D (6 bases). The CDR3 is 13 amino acids. Trimming removed 6 bases from V and 5 bases from J, with 13 bases in between. Germline values: CDR1 LNHDA, CDR2 SQIVND (reference sequence). The CDR3 nucleotides read TGTGCCAGTAGGGAGCAGGGGACGTATGGCTACACCTTC. Translation gives CASREQGTYGYTF.